The 14 T cell receptor beta chains below come from one sample, sequenced in a study of T cell responses to AZD1222 COVID-19 vaccine. Here immunoSEQ multiplex PCR was the method, and the copy in TCRdb shows in-frame clones only, minus some. Of 130,000 to 150,000 clones detected, roughly nine tenths appear once; the ten largest clones hold around 1.9%. The specimen comprised peripheral blood, sampled on day 0 of AZD1222 vaccination. All receptors derive from an adult in good health.

The chain has TRBV6-5 and TRBJ2-5; 7 bases match TRBD1. This CDR3 is 14 amino acids long. From germline, CDR1 is MNHEY and CDR2 SVGAGI. With 2 bases clipped from V and 3 bases from J, the junction kept 3 bases outside the gene matches. CDR3 in amino acids: CASSYLTGKETQYF. CDR3 DNA: TGTGCCAGCAGTTACCTGACAGGGAAAGAGACCCAGTACTTC.

The V call is TRBV7-2, the J call TRBJ2-1, with D unclear. The germline V gene encodes CDR1 SGHTA and CDR2 FQGNSA. This CDR3 comprises 11 residues. Trimming cost V 2 bases and J 9 bases, with 5 bases left between them. The CDR3: CASSLLGEQFF. CDR3 DNA sequence: TGTGCCAGCAGCTTATTGGGTGAGCAGTTCTTC. The variable domain in full, with the rest retrieved from reference TRBV7-2 and TRBJ2-1, is GAGVSQSPSNKVTEKGKDVELRCDPISGHTALYWYRQSLGQGLEFLIYFQGNSAPDKSGLPSDRFSAERTGGSVSTLTIQRTQQEDSAVYLCASSLLGEQFFGPGTRLTVL.

The sample holds one count of this clone. The CDR3: CASSQDRHYEQYF. The CDR3 nucleotides are TGTGCCAGCAGTCAAGACAGACACTACGAGCAGTACTTC. The chain couples TRBV12-3 or TRBV12-4 to TRBJ2-7; tentatively, D is TRBD1 (5 bases). V lost 5 bases to trimming and J lost 3 bases, with 11 bases between them. CDR3 length: 13 amino acids.

This chain links TRBV4-1 with TRBJ1-2; D is perhaps TRBD1 (5 bases). The germline gives CDR1 MGHRA, CDR2 YSYEKL. The CDR3 contains 13 residues. The V end lost 0 bases, the J end lost 4 bases, and 6 bases lay between the germline ends. This chain's CDR3 is CASSQETGYGYTF. The DNA for the CDR3 is TGCGCCAGCAGCCAAGAAACAGGCTATGGCTACACCTTC.

The V and J genes are TRBV5-5 and TRBJ1-1, with unresolved D. Germline CDR1 and CDR2: SGHKS and YYEKEE (reference sequence). Deletions cut 3 bases from V and 5 bases from J, with 11 bases between. The CDR3 length is 13 residues. CDR3 amino acids: CASSSRTSTEAFF. In nucleotides, the CDR3 is TGTGCCAGCAGCTCTCGGACCTCTACTGAAGCTTTCTTT.

In its sample, this clone was seen once. The J gene is TRBJ1-5, the V gene TRBV9; 11 nucleotides match TRBD1. CDR1 and CDR2 from the germline V gene are SGDLS and YYNGEE. Trimming at V came to 4 bases and at J to 6 bases, leaving 9 bases not matched to a gene. The CDR3 is 16 residues long. The CDR3 region is CASSLGTGTGGQPQHF. Here the CDR3 DNA reads TGTGCCAGCAGCCTAGGAACAGGGACAGGGGGTCAGCCCCAGCATTTT.

This chain uses TRBV4-2 with TRBJ1-4; the D is unclear. Germline V gene lookup returns CDR1 LGHNA and CDR2 YNFKEQ. The V and J ends lost 0 bases and 7 bases respectively, with 3 bases between them. The CDR3 runs 12 residues. CDR3 amino acids: CASSQEGEKLFF. CDR3 sequence (DNA): TGTGCCAGCAGCCAAGAGGGTGAAAAACTGTTTTTT.

The V gene is TRBV7-9, the J gene TRBJ1-1; D is unresolved. The germline CDR1 and CDR2 sequences are SEHNR and FQNEAQ (reference sequence). V lost 5 bases to trimming and J lost 0 bases, with 19 bases between them. CDR3 size: 17 residues. CDR3 loop: CASSQSRAGPLNTEAFF. CDR3 coding DNA: TGTGCCAGCAGCCAATCAAGGGCCGGGCCTTTGAACACTGAAGCTTTCTTT. Full variable domain (rest looked up from reference TRBV7-9 and TRBJ1-1): DTGVSQNPRHKITKRGQNVTFRCDPISEHNRLYWYRQTLGQGPEFLTYFQNEAQLEKSRLLSDRFSAERPKGSFSTLEIQRTEQGDSAMYLCASSQSRAGPLNTEAFFGQGTRLTVV.

This clone came up once. The J gene is TRBJ2-1, the V gene TRBV10-2; D unresolved. V lost 7 bases and J lost 4, with 8 bases in between. Germline values: CDR1 WSHSY, CDR2 SAAADI. The CDR3 is made up of 12 amino acids. CDR3 nucleotides: TGCGCCAGCAAAAGGGATTACAATGAGCAGTTCTTC. It translates to CASKRDYNEQFF.

The chain is built from TRBV19 and TRBJ2-3, with D tentatively TRBD2 (6 bases). This CDR3 comprises 13 residues. V was pared by 4 bases and J by 9 bases, with 14 bases between. Germline V gene data show CDR1 as LNHDA and CDR2 as SQIVND (reference sequence). The chain's CDR3 is CASSTGLQETQYF. In nucleotides, the CDR3 is TGTGCCAGTAGTACGGGACTGCAGGAGACGCAGTATTTT.

The rearrangement links TRBV10-3 to TRBJ2-5; 15 nucleotides line up with TRBD2. CDR1 is ENHRY and CDR2 is SYGVKD in the germline V gene. V lost 5 bases and J lost 5; bases outside the gene matches: 15. The CDR3 has 19 residues. The CDR3: CAISHASGTSGGREETQYF. The CDR3 DNA is TGTGCCATCAGTCACGCGTCCGGGACTAGCGGGGGGCGGGAGGAGACCCAGTACTTC.

The chain links TRBV18 to TRBJ2-5; D tentatively reads TRBD1 or TRBD2 (6 bases each). The germline V gene has CDR1 KGHSH and CDR2 LQKENI. The CDR3 consists of 14 residues. The V end lost 6 bases, the J end lost 5 bases, and 16 bases lay between the germline ends. CDR3 in amino acids: CASSAAGQGETQYF. The CDR3 nucleotides read TGTGCCAGCTCCGCGGCGGGGCAGGGGGAGACCCAGTACTTC.

This CDR3 is CASSQITGQGQETQYF. The CDR3 region has the DNA TGTGCCAGCAGCCAAATAACCGGACAGGGACAAGAGACCCAGTACTTC. This chain joins TRBV7-6 and TRBJ2-5; TRBD1 agrees at 8 bases. Losses at the gene ends were 5 bases for V and 2 bases for J; bases not matched to a gene: 10. The length of the CDR3 is 16 residues. CDR1 is SGHVS and CDR2 is FNYEAQ in the germline V gene.

A single count supports this clone. This chain uses TRBV3-1 (or the pseudogene TRBV3-2) with TRBJ2-7; TRBD2 might be the D (5 bases). This CDR3 is built from 15 residues. CDR1 is LGHDT, CDR2 YNNKEL, per germline (reference sequence). Deletions cut 0 bases from V and 5 bases from J, with 14 bases between. The CDR3 loop reads CASSQEGGWSNEQYF. The DNA of the CDR3 is TGTGCCAGCAGCCAAGAAGGCGGGTGGTCAAACGAGCAGTACTTC.